The 14 T cell receptor beta chains presented below share a single source sample, sequenced in a study of blood T cell repertoires in COVID-19. Sequencing was performed with immunoSEQ multiplex PCR; in TCRdb, only in-frame clones are kept and a portion is missing. The top ten hold just under 6.5% of the sample, which has tens of thousands of clones, roughly three quarters seen once. The source material was peripheral blood. The receptors stem from an older woman with acute or convalescent COVID-19.

The table lists this clone with a count of one. The rearrangement joins TRBV3-1 (or the pseudogene TRBV3-2) to TRBJ1-6, with a tentative D call TRBD1 (5 bases). Trimming shortened V by 3 bases and J by 0 bases, and 15 bases separated the two germline ends. This CDR3 region has 18 residues. Germline V lookup: CDR1 LGHDT, CDR2 YNNKEL (reference sequence). The CDR3 is CASSQLQGRSSYNSPLHF. Written as DNA, the CDR3 is TGTGCCAGCAGCCAGTTGCAGGGCCGGAGCTCCTATAATTCACCCCTCCACTTT.

In its sample, this clone was seen once. V usage is TRBV5-1 and J usage is TRBJ1-4; possibly TRBD1 for D (5 bases). Germline-derived CDR1 and CDR2 are SGHRS and YFSETQ. V was pared by 7 bases and J by 5 bases, with 12 bases between. This CDR3 spans 13 amino acids. The DNA for the CDR3 is TGCGCCAGCGGCATGCGGGGGAATGAAAAACTGTTTTTT. Protein: CASGMRGNEKLFF.

The chain recombines TRBV5-8 with TRBJ1-4; TRBD1 agrees at 9 bases. CDR1 SGHTS and CDR2 YDEGEE come from the germline V gene. J was trimmed by 4 bases and V by 3 bases; bases with no gene match: 16. The CDR3 runs to 19 residues. CDR3 coding DNA: TGTGCCAGCAGCTCGCTAGCCCCGGAGTTGGGACAGGGTAATGAAAAACTGTTTTTT. It encodes CASSSLAPELGQGNEKLFF.

This clone was seen a single time. This chain links TRBV5-4 with TRBJ2-7, with TRBD2 identical over 8 bases. J lost 0 bases, V lost 6 bases, and 5 bases had no gene match. Germline CDR1 reads SGHNT; CDR2 reads YYREEE (reference sequence). This CDR3 spans 14 amino acids. In DNA, the CDR3 is TGTGCCAGCAAAACTAGCGGAAGCTCCTACGAGCAGTACTTC. Its translation is CASKTSGSSYEQYF.

This sequence joins TRBV30 and TRBJ2-7; D perhaps matches TRBD1 (6 bases). The CDR3 has 13 amino acids. Germline CDR1 is GTSNPN and CDR2 is SVGIG (reference sequence). Trimming took off 4 bases at V and 6 bases at J, with 16 bases between the two ends. The CDR3 region has the DNA TGTGCCTGGACTCCCGGGACACGGAGCGAGCAGTACTTC. Residues: CAWTPGTRSEQYF. Filled out from reference TRBV30 and TRBJ2-7, the complete variable domain reads SQTIHQWPATLVQPVGSPLSLECTVEGTSNPNLYWYRQAAGRGLQLLFYSVGIGQISSEVPQNLSASRPQDRQFILSSKKLLLSDSGFYLCAWTPGTRSEQYFGPGTRLTVT.

J is TRBJ2-1 and V is TRBV6-5, with 7 nucleotides matching TRBD2. In germline, CDR1 is MNHEY, CDR2 SVGAGI. The CDR3 has 15 residues. With V trimmed by 5 bases and J by 0 bases, 4 bases remained unmatched. CDR3 residues: CASSPTGGSYNEQFF. In nucleotides, the CDR3 is TGTGCCAGCAGTCCCACGGGGGGCTCCTACAATGAGCAGTTCTTC.

A few counts support this clone. V is TRBV4-1 and J is TRBJ2-2; a possible D gene is TRBD2 (7 bases). The CDR3 consists of 17 residues. V was pared by 3 bases and J by 5 bases, with 19 bases between. Germline V lookup: CDR1 MGHRA, CDR2 YSYEKL. The CDR3 sequence: CASSHRGGGARTGELFF. CDR3 sequence (DNA): TGCGCCAGCAGCCATCGGGGAGGGGGGGCCCGAACCGGGGAGCTGTTTTTT.

The chain links TRBV12-3 or TRBV12-4 to TRBJ1-6; tentatively, D is TRBD1 (6 bases). With 4 bases removed from V and 15 bases from J, the gap between germline ends came to 13 bases. The CDR3 runs to 12 residues. The CDR3 loop is CASSSQGKVLHF. CDR3 DNA: TGTGCCAGCAGTTCACAGGGTAAAGTCCTCCACTTT.

The V and J genes are TRBV3-1 (or the pseudogene TRBV3-2) and TRBJ1-1; the match to TRBD1 covers 9 bases. With 1 base clipped from V and 4 bases from J, the junction kept 7 bases outside the gene matches. This CDR3 region has 16 residues. From germline, CDR1 is LGHDT and CDR2 YNNKEL (reference sequence). Here the CDR3 DNA reads TGTGCCAGCAGCCAAGGGGACAGGGATTGGGGCACTGAAGCTTTCTTT. This encodes CASSQGDRDWGTEAFF.

J is TRBJ2-2 and V is TRBV14; D remains ambiguous. Germline V gene lookup returns CDR1 SGHDN and CDR2 FVKESK. The CDR3 sequence is 14 residues long. Trimming pared 3 bases from V and 5 bases from J, leaving 10 bases between. CDR3 sequence (DNA): TGTGCCAGCAGCCACCCCTCCCAGACCGGGGAGCTGTTTTTT. Protein product: CASSHPSQTGELFF.

The chain combines TRBV2 with TRBJ1-5; the match to TRBD1 covers 7 bases. J lost 0 bases, V lost 8 bases, and 7 bases had no gene match. The CDR3 length is 15 residues. Germline CDR1 reads SNHLY; CDR2 reads FYNNEI. The CDR3 sequence: CASRQGRGSNQPQHF. In DNA, the CDR3 is TGTGCCAGCCGACAGGGTAGAGGTAGCAATCAGCCCCAGCATTTT.

In nucleotides, the CDR3 is TGTGCAAATTCATTTTGGGCCCGAGATCCTCAGCCCCAGCATTTT. It encodes CANSFWARDPQPQHF. This chain links TRBV12-2 with TRBJ1-5; the table's D call, TRBD1, has no DNA check behind it. TRBV12-2 is given as a pseudogene. The CDR3 loop spans 15 amino acids.

The V gene is TRBV27, the J gene TRBJ2-3; D unresolved. Per the germline V gene, CDR1 is MNHEY and CDR2 is SMNVEV (reference sequence). V dropped 7 bases and J dropped 2 bases, with 4 bases sitting between them. This CDR3 contains 11 residues. The CDR3 loop is CASTSTDTQYF. CDR3 sequence (DNA): TGTGCCAGCACCTCCACAGATACGCAGTATTTT.

The gene calls are TRBV18 and TRBJ1-2; 10 bases are shared with TRBD1. The germline V gene encodes CDR1 KGHSH and CDR2 LQKENI. The CDR3 spans 15 residues. The ends lost 2 bases at V and 8 bases at J; junction bases unmatched: 8. CDR3 sequence reads: CASSPTGTGDSGYTF. The CDR3 region has the DNA TGTGCCAGCTCACCAACCGGGACAGGGGACAGCGGCTACACCTTC.